The TCR beta chain under discussion was sequenced for a study of response to subunit inactivated influenza vaccine. Regarding the study as a whole: The authors put forward the suggestion that each seasonal influenza vaccination may bring in only a limited number of new T cells.

This clonotype has a handful of counts. Antigen unknown. V was cut by 5 bases and J by 7 bases, with 15 bases left in between. The CDR3 consists of 13 residues. Germline V gene lookup returns CDR1 SGHTA and CDR2 FQGNSA. MiXCR was run by TCRdb on the RT-PCR reads, yielding one entry per CDR3 protein. The sample holds about 700,000 distinct CDR3 sequences, over 11% seen once. The chain combines TRBV7-2 with TRBJ2-7; maybe TRBD1 (6 bases). The material was PBMCs from blood, obtained 14 to 15 days before vaccination. The sequence was obtained from a man in his fifties who received an inactivated influenza vaccine. CDR3 sequence reads: CASSRDIRGEQYF. Here the CDR3 DNA reads TGTGCCAGCAGCCGGGACATTCGAGGGGAGCAGTACTTC.